These 24 T cell receptor beta chains originate from one sample sequenced in a study of molecular identifiers for immune sequencing clone quantification. TCRdb fed the PCR reads into MiXCR, producing one record per CDR3 protein. This sample has some 96,000 distinct CDR3 sequences; more than 20% occur once, and the top ten carry roughly 1%. Input material: naive CD8+ T cells from blood, with Jurkat cell RNA spiked in. Described subset: FACS-sorted CD8+CD4-CCR7+CD45RA+ naive T cells. The origin of the receptors is a human donor in good health. Some libraries in this study had Jurkat cell RNA spiked in.

In regard to this clonotype: The conserved closing phenylalanine or tryptophan is absent in this CDR3, likely reflecting a read error. The CDR3 loop reads CRVDRDTEAFY. The CDR3 region has the DNA TGCCGCGTTGACAGAGACACTGAAGCTTTCTAT. The chain employs TRBV29-1 and TRBJ1-1; D possibly corresponds to TRBD1 (5 bases). Germline-derived CDR1 and CDR2 are SQVTM and ANQGSEA. The CDR3 spans 11 residues.

Concerning this clonotype itself: Possible read error: a much larger clone is one base away. The gene calls are TRBV5-4 and TRBJ2-4; TRBD1 matches 11 bases. Germline CDR1 SGHNT, CDR2 YYREEE (reference sequence). CDR3 length equals 15 residues. The DNA of the CDR3 is TGTGCCAGCAGCCCCGCGGACAGGGGGCTGGACATTCAGCACTTC. Amino acids: CASSPADRGLDIQHF.

This clonotype appeared many times. This chain uses TRBV9 with TRBJ2-3; the D call may be TRBD1 or TRBD2 (5 bases each). Looked up from germline, CDR1 is SGDLS and CDR2 is YYNGEE. This CDR3 region has 15 residues. The V end lost 4 bases, the J end lost 0 bases, and 12 bases lay between the germline ends. The DNA for the CDR3 is TGTGCCAGCAGCCCCCCGGGACGGAGCACAGATACGCAGTATTTT. This codes for CASSPPGRSTDTQYF. The whole variable domain, remainder taken from reference TRBV9 and TRBJ2-3, is DSGVTQTPKHLITATGQRVTLRCSPRSGDLSVYWYQQSLDQGLQFLIQYYNGEERAKGNILERFSAQQFPDLHSELNLSSLELGDSALYFCASSPPGRSTDTQYFGPGTRLTVL.

In its sample, this clonotype was seen many times. The V call is TRBV6-6, the J call TRBJ2-3; no clear D gene. The CDR3 loop spans 14 amino acids. Germline V gene lookup returns CDR1 MNHNY and CDR2 SVGAGI (reference sequence). V was shortened by 1 base and J by 0 bases, with 5 bases between the two germline ends. In nucleotides, the CDR3 is TGTGCCAGCAGTTACTTTGCTAGCACAGATACGCAGTATTTT. As protein: CASSYFASTDTQYF.

In the case of this clonotype: This may arise from a read error, as a much more abundant clone is one base away. The CDR3 ends on some other residue instead of the conserved phenylalanine or tryptophan, so this is likely a read error. The rearrangement links TRBV4-1 to TRBJ1-2; D not certain. The CDR3 sequence is 16 residues long. V lost 1 base, J lost 0 bases, and 12 bases lay in between. Germline V CDR1 and CDR2: MGHRA, YSYEKL. Here the CDR3 reads CASSQGPRFANYGYTS. Here the CDR3 DNA reads TGCGCCAGCAGCCAAGGACCGCGATTCGCTAACTATGGCTACACCTCC.

CDR3: CATSDGTSGLSSYNEQFF. For the CDR3, the DNA is TGTGCCACCAGTGATGGGACTAGCGGATTGAGCTCCTACAATGAGCAGTTCTTC. This rearrangement joins TRBV24-1 to TRBJ2-1, with 11 nucleotides matching TRBD2. This CDR3 region has 18 residues. The trim removed 3 bases at V and 0 bases at J, leaving 6 bases unmatched. CDR1 is KGHDR and CDR2 is SFDVKD in the germline V gene.

About this clonotype itself: Being one base from a much bigger clone, this may be a read error. The chain employs TRBV4-3 and TRBJ1-1; D is unclear. From germline, CDR1 is LGHNA and CDR2 YSLEER. The CDR3 is made up of 12 amino acids. With 0 bases removed from V and 8 bases from J, the gap between germline ends came to 7 bases. The CDR3 region is CASSQDEEEAFF. The CDR3 region has the DNA TGCGCCAGCAGCCAAGACGAGGAAGAAGCTTTCTTT.

As concerns this clonotype: A much larger clonotype is one base distant, so this may be a read error. V gene TRBV5-5 combines with J gene TRBJ2-7, with TRBD1 matching over 9 bases. V lost 0 bases, J lost 3 bases, and 13 bases stayed unmatched. The V gene's germline CDR1 is SGHKS and CDR2 YYEKEE (reference sequence). There are 18 residues in the CDR3. The CDR3 DNA reads TGTGCCAGCAGCTTGGAACTTTCAGCGGGACAGGGATACTACGAGCAGTACTTC. Its translation: CASSLELSAGQGYYEQYF.

Many counts were recorded for this clonotype. The chain employs TRBV27 and TRBJ2-2; 8 bases fit TRBD1. CDR3 size: 15 residues. The V gene's germline CDR1 is MNHEY and CDR2 SMNVEV (reference sequence). V shed 5 bases and J 1 base; nucleotides not matched to a gene: 3. This CDR3 reads CASSPDRENTGELFF. As DNA, the CDR3 is TGTGCCAGCAGTCCGGACAGGGAGAACACCGGGGAGCTGTTTTTT.

This clonotype was counted at least ten times. This chain uses TRBV7-2 with TRBJ2-1; 11 bases fit TRBD1. Per germline, CDR1 SGHTA and CDR2 FQGNSA. Trimming took 5 bases from V and 3 from J; bases not matched to a gene: 9. CDR3 length: 17 amino acids. The CDR3 reads CASSPTSDRGLYNEQFF. DNA of the CDR3: TGTGCCAGCAGCCCCACGTCGGACAGGGGGCTCTACAATGAGCAGTTCTTC. Supplemented by reference TRBV7-2 and TRBJ2-1, the full variable domain reads GAGVSQSPSNKVTEKGKDVELRCDPISGHTALYWYRQSLGQGLEFLIYFQGNSAPDKSGLPSDRFSAERTGGSVSTLTIQRTQQEDSAVYLCASSPTSDRGLYNEQFFGPGTRLTVL.

V gene TRBV6-2 or TRBV6-3 combines with J gene TRBJ2-7, with 10 bases fitting TRBD2. Germline V gene lookup returns CDR1 MNHEY and CDR2 SVGEGT. The CDR3 totals 19 residues. The J segment lost 0 bases and the V segment lost 0 bases, leaving 11 bases of the junction unmatched. The CDR3 protein is CASSYSSSGGPESSYEQYF. For the CDR3, the DNA is TGTGCCAGCAGTTACTCGTCTAGCGGGGGACCCGAAAGCTCCTACGAGCAGTACTTC.

The genes are TRBV15 and TRBJ1-4; D is ambiguous. V was pared by 4 bases and J by 0 bases, with 9 bases between. The CDR3 runs to 15 residues. Germline CDR1 is LNHNV and CDR2 is YYDKDF (reference sequence). The CDR3 sequence is CATSNRLSTNEKLFF. The CDR3 DNA follows: TGTGCCACCAGCAACCGATTGTCAACTAATGAAAAACTGTTTTTT.

The sample holds many counts of this clonotype. This chain links TRBV28 with TRBJ1-5; D is unresolved. Trimming took off 4 bases at V and 5 bases at J, with 12 bases between the two ends. CDR1 MDHEN and CDR2 SYDVKM come from the germline V gene. CDR3 length equals 14 residues. CDR3 loop: CASSSHLDHQPQHF. CDR3 nucleotide sequence: TGTGCCAGCAGTTCCCACCTGGACCATCAGCCCCAGCATTTT.

This clonotype was counted only a few times. V and J are TRBV6-1 and TRBJ1-2; tentatively, D is TRBD1 (5 bases). The length of the CDR3 is 11 residues. Germline-derived CDR1 and CDR2 are MNHNS and SASEGT. Trimming stripped 10 bases from V and 4 bases from J, with 10 bases between. The CDR3 DNA sequence: TGTGCCAACCTTGACAGCTATGGCTACACCTTC. It specifies CANLDSYGYTF.

This clonotype was recorded many times. The chain uses TRBV5-1 and TRBJ2-7; D might be TRBD1 (6 bases). Trimming removed 4 bases from V and 4 bases from J, with 12 bases in between. CDR1 and CDR2 from the germline V gene are SGHRS and YFSETQ. CDR3 size: 13 residues. CDR3 coding DNA: TGCGCCAGCAGCGCGGGCGGACAGTACGAGCAGTACTTC. Residues: CASSAGGQYEQYF.

This clonotype has only a few counts. Mismatch with germline at one junction end may stem from a read error. This rearrangement joins TRBV11-2 to TRBJ2-6; the D gene is possibly TRBD1 (6 bases). In germline, CDR1 is SGHAT, CDR2 FQNNGV. The CDR3 consists of 17 residues. This chain's CDR3 is CARSSSNRVAGANVLTF. The CDR3 coding sequence is TGTGCCCGCAGCTCCAGTAACAGGGTGGCCGGGGCCAACGTCCTGACTTTC.

In regard to this clonotype: This could be a read error, since a much larger clone is one nucleotide away. V usage is TRBV7-9 and J usage is TRBJ2-7, with D hard to call. Germline V gene sequence: CDR1 SEHNR, CDR2 FQNEAQ (reference sequence). CDR3 length: 15 residues. The CDR3 reads CASSLDGPSSYGQYF. In DNA form, the CDR3 reads TGTGCCAGCAGCTTAGACGGGCCGAGCTCCTACGGGCAGTACTTC.

This clonotype was observed a few times. This chain uses TRBV7-6 with TRBJ2-7, with 7 bases aligning to TRBD2. V dropped 2 bases and J dropped 6; count of bases not matched to a gene: 10. The CDR3 runs 15 residues. Looked up from germline, CDR1 is SGHVS and CDR2 is FNYEAQ. CDR3 in amino acids: CASSLYQREDREQYF. The CDR3 region has the DNA TGTGCCAGCAGCTTATATCAACGGGAGGATCGCGAGCAGTACTTC.

This clonotype has only a few counts. The rearrangement joins TRBV9 to TRBJ2-2; D possibly uses TRBD1 or TRBD2 (5 bases each). V dropped 4 bases and J dropped 1 base, with 11 bases sitting between them. Per the germline V gene, CDR1 is SGDLS and CDR2 is YYNGEE. The CDR3 is 15 amino acids. The CDR3 here is CASSLGAGNTGELFF. Written as DNA, the CDR3 is TGTGCCAGCAGCCTAGGGGCGGGGAACACCGGGGAGCTGTTTTTT.

About this clonotype itself: The conserved final phenylalanine or tryptophan is absent from the CDR3, which likely points to a read error. J is TRBJ1-1 and V is TRBV5-1; 8 nucleotides align to TRBD1. This CDR3 has 13 residues. Per germline, CDR1 SGHRS and CDR2 YFSETQ. The CDR3 bases are TGCGCCAGCGGCTTGGCAGGGGGCCCTGAAGCTTTCTCT. Residues: CASGLAGGPEAFS.

This clonotype was counted many times. The chain is built from TRBV20-1 and TRBJ2-3, with 14 bases aligning to TRBD2. Germline V CDR1 and CDR2: DFQATT, SNEGSKA (reference sequence). This CDR3 is 20 amino acids long. V was clipped by 0 bases and J by 0 bases; unmatched bases: 11. Here the CDR3 reads CSARDVTSGRAVLSTDTQYF. The CDR3 DNA reads as TGCAGTGCTAGAGATGTGACTAGCGGGAGGGCCGTGTTAAGCACAGATACGCAGTATTTT.

A word on this clonotype: This could be a read error, since a much larger clone is one nucleotide away. This chain connects TRBV4-1 to TRBJ2-1; D could derive from TRBD1 or TRBD2 (5 bases each). Germline CDR1 MGHRA, CDR2 YSYEKL. The CDR3 contains 19 residues. This CDR3 reads CASSQESLGVDFSYNEQLF. CDR3 DNA sequence: TGCGCCAGCAGCCAAGAGTCCCTGGGGGTAGACTTCTCCTACAATGAGCAGCTCTTC.

For this clonotype: A much larger clonotype is one base distant, so this may be a read error. The CDR3 DNA follows: TGTGCCAGCAGCGTAGAGGCTACTAACTCCTACGAGCAGTACTTC. Translated, it gives CASSVEATNSYEQYF. The chain is built from TRBV9 and TRBJ2-7; D gene ambiguous. Germline values: CDR1 SGDLS, CDR2 YYNGEE. The CDR3 length is 15 residues. Trimming took 0 bases from V and 0 from J, leaving 10 bases between them.

This clonotype was recorded many times. This chain links TRBV20-1 with TRBJ2-7; 8 bases align to TRBD1. Germline CDR1 reads DFQATT; CDR2 reads SNEGSKA (reference sequence). The CDR3 runs to 15 residues. After removal of 5 bases from V and 4 bases from J, the junction contained 13 bases not matched to a gene. The CDR3 bases are TGCAGTGCTCCGGACAGGGACGAGGGGAGTTACGAGCAGTACTTC. Translating gives CSAPDRDEGSYEQYF.